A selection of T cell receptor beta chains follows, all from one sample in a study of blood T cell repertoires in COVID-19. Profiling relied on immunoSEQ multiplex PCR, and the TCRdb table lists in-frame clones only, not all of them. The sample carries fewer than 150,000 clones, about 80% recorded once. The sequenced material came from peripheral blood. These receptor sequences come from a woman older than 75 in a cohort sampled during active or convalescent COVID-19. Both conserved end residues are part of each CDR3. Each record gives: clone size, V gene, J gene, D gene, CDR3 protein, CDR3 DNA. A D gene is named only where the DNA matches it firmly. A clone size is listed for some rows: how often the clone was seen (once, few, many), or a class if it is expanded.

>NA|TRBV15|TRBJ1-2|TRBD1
CATSTRQGSIGGYTF
TGTGCCACCAGCACTAGACAGGGAAGTATCGGTGGCTACACCTTC
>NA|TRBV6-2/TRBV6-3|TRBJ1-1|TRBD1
CASSTNDRGSKAFF
TGTGCCAGCAGCACAAACGACAGGGGGAGTAAAGCTTTCTTT
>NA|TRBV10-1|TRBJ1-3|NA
CASREGPGNTIYF
TGCGCCAGCCGGGAGGGTCCTGGAAACACCATATATTTT
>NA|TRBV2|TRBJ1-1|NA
CASRGVGGLNTEAFF
TGTGCCAGCAGGGGGGTCGGGGGACTGAACACTGAAGCTTTCTTT
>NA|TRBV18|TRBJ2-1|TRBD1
CASSTRQGASNEQFF
TGTGCCAGCTCAACCCGACAGGGGGCGTCCAATGAGCAGTTCTTC
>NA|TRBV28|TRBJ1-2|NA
CASSFNRDYGYTF
TGTGCCAGCAGTTTTAACAGGGACTATGGCTACACCTTC
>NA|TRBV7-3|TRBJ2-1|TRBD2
CASSLAGGLSDEQFF
TGTGCCAGCAGCCTAGCGGGGGGCCTCTCGGATGAGCAGTTCTTC
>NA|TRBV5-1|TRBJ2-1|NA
CASSSGWASSYNEQFF
TGCGCCAGCAGCTCTGGTTGGGCGAGCTCCTACAATGAGCAGTTCTTC
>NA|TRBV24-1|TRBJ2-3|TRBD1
CATSDSGTGWPLVPDTQYF
TGTGCCACCAGTGATTCCGGGACAGGGTGGCCCCTGGTCCCAGATACGCAGTATTTT
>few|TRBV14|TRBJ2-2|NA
CASSQGYASTGELFF
TGTGCCAGCAGCCAAGGCTACGCGAGCACCGGGGAGCTGTTTTTT
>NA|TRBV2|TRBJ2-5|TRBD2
CASRGLAGVRETQYF
TGTGCCAGCCGCGGACTAGCGGGGGTGAGAGAGACCCAGTACTTC
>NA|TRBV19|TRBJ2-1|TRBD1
CASSRTGARNEQFF
TGTGCCAGTAGTCGGACAGGGGCGCGCAATGAGCAGTTCTTC
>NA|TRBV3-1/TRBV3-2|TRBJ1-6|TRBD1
CASSQAIRGLRNSPLHF
TGTGCCAGCAGCCAAGCTATCAGGGGGCTGAGGAATTCACCCCTCCACTTT
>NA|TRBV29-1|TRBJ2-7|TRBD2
CSVAGGAYEQYF
TGCAGCGTTGCTGGGGGGGCCTACGAGCAGTACTTC